Described below is a single TCR beta chain sequence and its context. Documented time point: blood at routine non-recurrence follow-up after resection. Whole RNA, isolated from tumor, nontumor lung or frozen PBMC, was sequenced without prior sorting. The data were taken from a study of spatial heterogeneity in lung cancer. One entry per CDR3 protein, called by TCRdb with MiXCR from the 5' RACE reads. Of 100,000 to 120,000 distinct CDR3 sequences in the sample, less than 14% were seen once. V was pared by 6 bases and J by 7 bases, with 5 bases of the junction left unmatched. Germline V lookup: CDR1 WNHNN, CDR2 SYGVQD (reference sequence). This CDR3 contains 15 residues.

This clonotype was obtained from a female donor with early-stage non-small cell lung cancer. The rearrangement uses TRBV10-1 and TRBJ2-1, with 14 bases that match TRBD2. Sequenced here: PBMCs, sampled at follow-up. The CDR3 reads CASSRTSGRKNEQFF. As DNA, the CDR3 is TGCGCCAGCAGCCGGACTAGCGGGAGGAAAAATGAGCAGTTCTTC.